This TCR beta chain stems from a study of blood T cells in healthy people across ages. Study findings and constraints: Unknown CMV status may confound age-related changes in expanded clones. While age rose, TCR beta diversity per million T cells dropped in a roughly linear way.

There were healthy Caucasian individuals from Russia, aged roughly 6 to 90, serving as donors. The CDR3 is made up of 15 amino acids. For the second PCR, which ran for about 7 to 11 cycles, a sample-barcoded 5' primer and a J-beta primer mix were used. A 12-random-nucleotide template-switch adaptor tagged each cDNA molecule. TCRdb reanalysed the 5' RACE reads using MiXCR and keeps one entry per CDR3 protein. The data show approximately 790,000 distinct CDR3 sequences, 60% to 80% seen once. As for this clonotype: No antigen is known for it.

This TCR was sampled from a man younger than 40 in good health. The V gene is TRBV12-3 or TRBV12-4, the J gene TRBJ2-5; 8 nucleotides line up with TRBD1. Near its end, the DNA agrees better with TRBJ2-7, so the J call may be wrong. The specimen sequenced was blood. DNA of the CDR3: TGTGCCAGCAGCCCCTTAGGACAGGGATTCAGCGAGCAGTACTTC. It is translated as CASSPLGQGFSEQYF.